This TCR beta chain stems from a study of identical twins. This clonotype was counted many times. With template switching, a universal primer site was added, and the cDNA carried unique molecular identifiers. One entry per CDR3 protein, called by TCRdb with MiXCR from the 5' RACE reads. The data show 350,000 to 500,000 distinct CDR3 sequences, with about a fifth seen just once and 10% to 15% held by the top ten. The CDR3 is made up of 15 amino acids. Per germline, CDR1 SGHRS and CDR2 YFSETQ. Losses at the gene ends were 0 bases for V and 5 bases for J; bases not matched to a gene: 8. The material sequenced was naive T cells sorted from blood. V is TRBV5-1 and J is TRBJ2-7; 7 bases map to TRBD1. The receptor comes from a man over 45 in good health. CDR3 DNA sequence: TGCGCCAGCAGCTTGGAGGGGGCGACTGTCCACGAGCAGTACTTC. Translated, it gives CASSLEGATVHEQYF.